This TCR beta chain came from a study of T cells in Graves' hyperthyroidism and ophthalmopathy. At the level of the study: Peripheral blood collection took place at initial diagnosis, before any treatment.

Researchers took RNA transcripts and amplified the TCR beta CDR3 regions from them. Carried out on the TCR CDR3, a first-round RT-PCR used the HTBI primer set. TCRdb recomputed calls from the multiplex PCR reads with MiXCR, one row per CDR3 protein. The repertoire holds hundreds of thousands of distinct CDR3 sequences, with just under 20% as singletons. A NOSPECS grade of at least 4, a Clinical Activity Score of at least 3 and duration under 3 months were recorded in ophthalmopathy patients. For the diagnoses, clinical symptoms, serum thyroxine and TRAb, thyroid ultrasound and orbital computed tomography were used. PBMCs came from 8.5 to 10 ml fresh peripheral blood. The V segment lost 5 bases and the J segment 10 bases; nucleotides outside the gene matches: 11. In germline, CDR1 is LNHDA, CDR2 SQIVND (reference sequence). This CDR3 region has 15 residues.

The receptor's source is a man aged 35 to 55 with Graves' ophthalmopathy. The chain joins TRBV19 to TRBJ2-1; 10 positions agree with TRBD2. The sequencing sample was made of blood. CDR3 region: CASSPLSGGAEEQFF. CDR3 sequence (DNA): TGTGCCAGTAGTCCTCTCAGCGGGGGGGCAGAAGAGCAGTTCTTC.